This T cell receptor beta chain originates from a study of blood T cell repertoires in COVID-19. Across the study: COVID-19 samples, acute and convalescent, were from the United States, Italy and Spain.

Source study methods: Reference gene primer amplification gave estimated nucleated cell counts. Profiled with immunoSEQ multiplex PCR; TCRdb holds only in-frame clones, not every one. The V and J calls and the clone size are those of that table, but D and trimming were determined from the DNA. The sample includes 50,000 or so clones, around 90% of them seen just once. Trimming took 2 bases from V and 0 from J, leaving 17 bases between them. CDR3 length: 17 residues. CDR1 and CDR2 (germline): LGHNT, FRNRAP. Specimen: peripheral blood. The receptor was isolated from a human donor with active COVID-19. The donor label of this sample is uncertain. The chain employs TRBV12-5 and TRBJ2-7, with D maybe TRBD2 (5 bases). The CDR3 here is CASGLLKPERSSYEQYF. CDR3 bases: TGTGCTAGTGGTTTGTTAAAGCCAGAGCGGAGCTCCTACGAGCAGTACTTC.